One sample yielded the 5 T cell receptor beta chains listed below, sequenced in a study of cytomegalovirus exposure and HLA in healthy donors. A multiplex PCR was run with 60 Vbeta primers and 13 Jbeta primers. Clones were read by immunoSEQ multiplex PCR, and TCRdb kept only the in-frame ones, dropping some. The sample holds 130,000 or so clones, roughly four fifths seen once. Input material: PBMCs. The receptors were sampled from a woman aged 55 to 70 in good health and CMV-seronegative.

This CDR3 is CSGVGAIGRETQYF. CDR3 nucleotide sequence: TGCAGCGGGGTGGGGGCCATAGGCCGGGAGACCCAGTACTTC. This chain links TRBV29-1 with TRBJ2-5, with a tentative D call TRBD1 (6 bases). CDR1 and CDR2 from the germline V gene are SQVTM and ANQGSEA. V shed 7 bases and J shed 5 bases, with 20 bases lying between them. The CDR3 spans 14 residues. The full variable domain, in which reference TRBV29-1 and TRBJ2-5 provide the parts outside the CDR3, is SAVISQKPSRDICQRGTSLTIQCQVDSQVTMMFWYRQQPGQSLTLIATANQGSEATYESGFVIDKFPISRPNLTFSTLTVSNMSPEDSSIYLCSGVGAIGRETQYFGPGTRLLVL.

This clone was observed a few times. The rearrangement uses TRBV4-1 and TRBJ2-7; D is perhaps TRBD2 (5 bases). Germline loops: CDR1 MGHRA, CDR2 YSYEKL. The germline V and J ends were trimmed by 4 bases and 3 bases, with 10 bases remaining between them. CDR3 length: 13 residues. This CDR3 reads CASSRDGIYEQYF. In DNA, the CDR3 is TGCGCCAGCAGCCGTGACGGGATCTACGAGCAGTACTTC.

This clone occurred once. The chain is built from TRBV6-1 and TRBJ2-3; maybe TRBD1 (6 bases). Trimming shortened V by 6 bases and J by 3 bases, and 13 bases separated the two germline ends. Germline CDR1 MNHNS, CDR2 SASEGT. The CDR3 has 14 amino acids. CDR3 sequence (DNA): TGTGCCAGCAGGCCGGACAGAATTACAGATACGCAGTATTTT. Amino acid sequence: CASRPDRITDTQYF.

The chain uses TRBV7-2 and TRBJ2-7; weak D call: TRBD2 (7 bases). CDR1 and CDR2 (germline): SGHTA, FQGNSA. The CDR3 is made up of 14 amino acids. With 5 bases removed from V and 2 bases from J, the gap between germline ends came to 13 bases. The CDR3 nucleotides are TGTGCCAGCAGCCGAGGGGGGGGTACCTACGAGCAGTACTTC. It yields the protein CASSRGGGTYEQYF.

A few counts support this clone. The V gene is TRBV29-1, the J gene TRBJ2-7; 9 bases match TRBD2. Unmatched junction bases numbered 4, after V lost 7 bases and J lost 0 bases. CDR3 length: 13 amino acids. In germline, CDR1 is SQVTM, CDR2 ANQGSEA. The CDR3 DNA is TGCAGCGCTCAGACTAGCGGCTCCTACGAGCAGTACTTC. This codes for CSAQTSGSYEQYF.